Listed here are 17 T cell receptor beta chains from one sample, sequenced in a study of spatial heterogeneity in lung cancer. Via MiXCR, TCRdb re-called the 5' RACE reads, giving one row per CDR3 protein. The sample holds approximately 40,000 distinct CDR3 sequences, under 7.5% seen once. Time point given: sample taken at primary tumor resection. The sample was PBMCs, taken at surgery. These receptors originate from a female donor with early-stage non-small cell lung cancer.

This clonotype was recorded at least ten times. The V call is TRBV6-5, the J call TRBJ2-3; 9 bases align to TRBD1. With V trimmed by 5 bases and J by 6 bases, 9 bases remained unmatched. Germline lookup yields CDR1 MNHEY and CDR2 SVGAGI. The CDR3 runs to 15 residues. CDR3 in DNA: TGTGCCAGCAGTAAATTCCGGGACAGGGAGGATACGCAGTATTTT. It yields the protein CASSKFRDREDTQYF.

This clonotype was observed at least ten times. The chain is built from TRBV7-2 and TRBJ2-5; 10 nucleotides match TRBD2. This CDR3 is 15 amino acids long. V lost 5 bases to trimming and J lost 3 bases; unmatched junction nucleotides: 6. Germline CDR1 is SGHTA and CDR2 is FQGNSA. This chain's CDR3 is CASSRNGLAEETQYF. CDR3 nucleotide sequence: TGTGCCAGCAGCCGTAACGGACTAGCGGAAGAGACCCAGTACTTC.

The chain is built from TRBV25-1 and TRBJ1-4, with 7 bases fitting TRBD1. This CDR3 contains 17 residues. The V and J ends lost 11 bases and 0 bases, in that order; junction bases with no gene match: 15. Germline V gene lookup returns CDR1 MGHDK and CDR2 SYGVNS. The CDR3 nucleotides are TGTGCCGGGAGGAGCCGGGACAGCCGTGCAACTAATGAAAAACTGTTTTTT. Protein: CAGRSRDSRATNEKLFF.

This clonotype was counted between two and nine times. V is TRBV20-1 and J is TRBJ2-5, with D perhaps matching TRBD1 (6 bases). CDR1 is DFQATT and CDR2 is SNEGSKA in the germline V gene (reference sequence). Trimming took 6 bases from V and 5 from J, leaving 19 bases between them. CDR3 length: 14 amino acids. The CDR3 DNA follows: TGCAGTGCGCTCAACAGGGCTGGTCAGGAGACCCAGTACTTC. Protein: CSALNRAGQETQYF.

This clonotype was seen at least ten times. This sequence joins TRBV6-5 and TRBJ1-4; perhaps TRBD1 as D (6 bases). The length of the CDR3 is 16 residues. CDR1 is MNHEY, CDR2 SVGAGI, per germline. V lost 1 base to trimming and J lost 7 bases, with 16 bases between them. The CDR3, as DNA: TGTGCCAGCAGTTACTTGAGGGGGGGCCTCGGTGAAAAACTGTTTTTT. Its protein product is CASSYLRGGLGEKLFF.

The V gene is TRBV6-1, the J gene TRBJ1-2, with 10 nucleotides matching TRBD1. With 6 bases clipped from V and 2 bases from J, the junction kept 3 bases outside the gene matches. In germline, CDR1 is MNHNS, CDR2 SASEGT. The CDR3 is 14 amino acids. The chain's CDR3 is CASRGQGPNYGYTF. The CDR3, as DNA: TGTGCCAGCAGGGGACAGGGGCCCAACTATGGCTACACCTTC.

Many counts were recorded for this clonotype. The chain joins TRBV20-1 to TRBJ1-4, with 8 bases matching TRBD1. Germline trimming cut 3 bases from V and 12 bases from J; bases unmatched to any gene: 12. This CDR3 has 14 amino acids. Germline CDR1 and CDR2: DFQATT and SNEGSKA (reference sequence). The CDR3 region is CSASHRGFFGQLFF. DNA of the CDR3: TGCAGTGCTAGTCACAGGGGGTTTTTCGGACAACTGTTTTTT.

This clonotype was seen ten or more times. This chain links TRBV20-1 with TRBJ2-7; D ambiguous. CDR1 is DFQATT, CDR2 SNEGSKA, per germline (reference sequence). V was cut by 1 base and J by 6 bases, with 13 bases left in between. The CDR3 sequence is 13 residues long. The CDR3 here is CSARGVPATEQYF. In DNA form, the CDR3 reads TGCAGTGCTAGAGGCGTCCCGGCGACCGAGCAGTACTTC.

This clonotype was seen at least ten times. This chain links TRBV12-5 with TRBJ2-1; TRBD1 aligns across 8 bases. After removal of 4 bases from V and 7 bases from J, the junction contained 9 bases not matched to a gene. This CDR3 comprises 15 residues. Germline CDR1 LGHNT, CDR2 FRNRAP. The CDR3 nucleotides are TGTGCTAGTGGTTCGGGACAGGTATTCTGGAATGAGCAGTTCTTC. Translated, it gives CASGSGQVFWNEQFF.

The gene calls are TRBV7-2 and TRBJ1-2; D not resolved. The germline V gene has CDR1 SGHTA and CDR2 FQGNSA. V shed 3 bases and J shed 3 bases, with 11 bases lying between them. CDR3 length equals 14 residues. In DNA, the CDR3 is TGTGCCAGCAGCTTGAACAAACGGGACTATGGCTACACCTTC. As protein: CASSLNKRDYGYTF.

This clonotype has a count of ten or more. This chain connects TRBV7-2 to TRBJ2-1, with TRBD2 matching 10 bases. This CDR3 has 15 residues. Germline V gives CDR1 SGHTA, CDR2 FQGNSA. After removal of 2 bases from V and 10 bases from J, the junction contained 8 bases not matched to a gene. CDR3: CASSLRQRGGPEQFF. The CDR3 DNA is TGTGCCAGCAGCTTAAGGCAGCGGGGGGGCCCGGAGCAGTTCTTC.

This clonotype appeared many times. CDR3 nucleotide sequence: TGTGCCAGCAGTCCAGGGGGTAGGGCCTACGAGCAGTACTTC. It is translated as CASSPGGRAYEQYF. This chain connects TRBV27 to TRBJ2-7; 7 positions match TRBD1. The V and J ends lost 5 bases and 2 bases, in that order; junction bases with no gene match: 6. This CDR3 contains 14 residues. The germline gives CDR1 MNHEY, CDR2 SMNVEV (reference sequence).

Ten or more counts support this clonotype. V and J are TRBV18 and TRBJ2-7; D might be TRBD1 (5 bases). Germline loops: CDR1 KGHSH, CDR2 LQKENI. Trimming pared 1 base from V and 3 bases from J, leaving 10 bases between. The CDR3 spans 14 residues. Here the CDR3 reads CASSPLDTIYEQYF. CDR3 in DNA: TGTGCCAGCTCACCACTGGACACGATCTACGAGCAGTACTTC.

The chain carries TRBV7-9 and TRBJ1-4; 9 bases agree with TRBD1. V trimming: 7 bases; J trimming: 8 bases; junction bases outside the gene matches: 8. In germline, CDR1 is SEHNR, CDR2 FQNEAQ (reference sequence). The CDR3 is 14 amino acids. The CDR3 sequence is CASKGDRANEKLFF. CDR3 bases: TGTGCCAGCAAGGGGGACAGGGCGAACGAAAAACTGTTTTTT.

This clonotype was counted a few times. The genes are TRBV11-2 and TRBJ2-3, with 8 bases matching TRBD2. The junction had 6 bases not matched to a gene; V was cut back by 3 bases and J by 4 bases. This CDR3 is 15 amino acids long. CDR1 is SGHAT and CDR2 is FQNNGV in the germline V gene. CDR3 region: CASSFGLAEADTQYF. CDR3 DNA: TGTGCCAGCAGCTTCGGACTAGCAGAGGCAGATACGCAGTATTTT.

V usage is TRBV6-6 and J usage is TRBJ2-3; 9 bases line up with TRBD1. Losses at the gene ends were 6 bases for V and 4 bases for J; bases not matched to a gene: 5. The germline V gene encodes CDR1 MNHNY and CDR2 SVGAGI (reference sequence). This CDR3 comprises 14 residues. The CDR3 DNA reads TGTGCCAGCAGATGGACAGGGGACGCAGATACGCAGTATTTT. Translation: CASRWTGDADTQYF.

This clonotype was counted a few times. The rearrangement joins TRBV12-3 or TRBV12-4 to TRBJ2-5; D tentatively reads TRBD1 or TRBD2 (5 bases each). CDR3 length equals 12 residues. With 6 bases removed from V and 5 bases from J, the gap between germline ends came to 10 bases. This CDR3 is CASSGEGETQYF. The CDR3 DNA follows: TGTGCCAGCAGCGGAGAGGGGGAGACCCAGTACTTC.